The 8 T cell receptor beta chains below all came from one sample that was sequenced in a study of blood T cell repertoires in COVID-19 (dated by TCRdb to about 2020). Library creation used the immunoSEQ multiplex PCR assay. Here the immuneACCESS table is served through TCRdb, limited to in-frame sequences with V and J called. Missing clones are a known gap in these copies; in checked studies unresolved V genes cover under half, and the rest lacks a known reason. The sample data list 150,000 to 200,000 clones, and more than 65% of these were observed just once. Of the sample, more than 9.5% is held by the ten largest clones. The sequencing sample was made of PBMCs or T cells enriched from blood (not recorded which). The source is a man aged 45-60 years who had recovered from COVID-19.

This sequence joins TRBV30 and TRBJ2-2, with D tentatively TRBD1 (6 bases). With 5 bases removed from V and 2 bases from J, the gap between germline ends came to 15 bases. The CDR3 is 15 residues long. Germline lookup yields CDR1 GTSNPN and CDR2 SVGIG (reference sequence). CDR3 in DNA: TGTGCCTGGGAACTCGGACAGACTAACACCGGGGAGCTGTTTTTT. It yields the protein CAWELGQTNTGELFF.

This sequence joins TRBV24-1 and TRBJ1-1; D unresolved. V was pared by 0 bases and J by 11 bases, with 9 bases between. CDR1 and CDR2 from the germline V gene are KGHDR and SFDVKD. The CDR3 has 12 residues. The CDR3 here is CATSDLRGRAFF. As DNA, the CDR3 is TGTGCCACCAGTGATTTGAGAGGGCGCGCTTTCTTT.

V and J are TRBV5-1 and TRBJ2-2; D is unclear. CDR1 is SGHRS, CDR2 YFSETQ, per germline. V was trimmed by 2 bases and J by 6 bases, leaving 8 bases between them. CDR3 length: 13 residues. The CDR3 protein is CASSLTISGELFF. DNA for the CDR3: TGCGCCAGCAGCTTAACTATTTCCGGGGAGCTGTTTTTT.

This chain connects TRBV2 to TRBJ2-7, with TRBD2 matching 13 bases. J was trimmed by 1 base and V by 5 bases; bases with no gene match: 14. The germline CDR1 and CDR2 sequences are SNHLY and FYNNEI. The CDR3 contains 19 residues. The CDR3 sequence is CASSLRTSGSVIASYEQYF. The DNA of the CDR3 is TGTGCCAGCAGTTTACGGACTAGCGGGAGTGTAATCGCGTCCTACGAGCAGTACTTC.

In this sample, this clone turned up once. This rearrangement joins TRBV14 to TRBJ1-2; no firm D call. CDR3 size: 14 residues. Germline V gene sequence: CDR1 SGHDN, CDR2 FVKESK. V lost 0 bases to trimming and J lost 8 bases, with 13 bases between them. The CDR3 nucleotides read TGTGCCAGCAGCCAAGATCTCTCGGCGGGCGGCTACACCTTC. This translates into CASSQDLSAGGYTF.

This clone was observed a single time. The J gene is TRBJ2-1, the V gene TRBV6-4; 8 bases are shared with TRBD1. This CDR3 has 14 amino acids. From germline, CDR1 is MRHNA and CDR2 SNTAGT. V lost 5 bases, J lost 3 bases, and 3 bases stayed unmatched. The CDR3, as DNA: TGTGCCAGCAGTATGACAGGGGACTACAATGAGCAGTTCTTC. This gives the protein CASSMTGDYNEQFF.

The rearrangement links TRBV19 to TRBJ1-5; D unclear. The germline V and J ends were trimmed by 7 bases and 5 bases, with 12 bases remaining between them. CDR3 length: 13 amino acids. Germline CDR1 is LNHDA and CDR2 is SQIVND (reference sequence). The CDR3 bases are TGTGCCAGTAATGATAGCGGGGATCAGCCCCAGCATTTT. It encodes CASNDSGDQPQHF.

The chain uses TRBV6-2 or TRBV6-3 and TRBJ2-1; TRBD2 agrees at 11 bases. The CDR3 sequence is 15 residues long. The germline V gene has CDR1 MNHEY and CDR2 SVGEGT. J lost 7 bases, V lost 3 bases, and 5 bases had no gene match. CDR3 sequence (DNA): TGTGCCAGCAGTTATGAGTCTAGCGGGAGGAATGAGCAGTTCTTC. As protein: CASSYESSGRNEQFF.